These T cell receptor beta chains were read from a single sample in a study of memory CD4+ T cells and cytomegalovirus serostatus. TCRdb's table, derived via immunoSEQ multiplex PCR, lists solely in-frame clones and lacks some. The table records some 56,000 clones, about 81% of them present only once. Sequenced: memory CD4+ T cells from blood. The receptors originated from an adult in good health and CMV-seronegative. Both conserved end residues are part of each CDR3. Fields, in order: J gene, V gene, CDR3 protein.

TRBJ2-7,TRBV13,CASSLRQIYEQYF
TRBJ2-7,TRBV5-4,CASSLSGGLDEQYF
TRBJ1-2,TRBV5-8,CASSFDGTSNYGYTF
TRBJ2-5,TRBV5-1,CASSLTGMGPTQETQYF
TRBJ2-1,TRBV25-1,CATSLIREQFF
TRBJ2-1,TRBV19,CASSRERGSSYNEQFF
TRBJ2-3,TRBV29-1,CSVDELISTDTQYF
TRBJ2-5,TRBV13,CASSRGTSGYQETQYF
TRBJ1-1,TRBV29-1,CSVEGSWTEAFF
TRBJ1-5,TRBV15,CATSSRIDLSTQPQHF
TRBJ2-3,TRBV2,CASRNLAGPGGTQYF
TRBJ2-7,TRBV6-6,CASSSSTGTYEQYF
TRBJ2-3,TRBV15,CATLAGGTDTQYF
TRBJ2-7,TRBV28,CASTLDRAYLAF
TRBJ2-1,TRBV6-5,CASRRASYNEQFF
TRBJ2-5,TRBV9,CASSLRRGPQETQYF
TRBJ2-2,TRBV5-1,CASSGTSTGPTGELFF
TRBJ1-6,TRBV10-3,CAISGGRGSGSPLHF
TRBJ2-2,TRBV5-4,CASTVTGVTGELFF
TRBJ1-3,TRBV6-5,CASSWGEGSGNTIYF
TRBJ1-6,TRBV11-3,CASRSLGERPNSPLHF
TRBJ1-1,TRBV2,CASSPGPVAFF
TRBJ2-1,TRBV11-3,CASGTGETYNEQFF
TRBJ1-3,TRBV5-1,CASRNTGTGGNTIYF
TRBJ2-7,TRBV9,CASSAWTGGDEQYF
TRBJ2-7,TRBV14,CASSPKGAEQYF
TRBJ1-1,TRBV6-5,CASSRVLNTEAFF
TRBJ1-6,TRBV7-2,CASSTGTYSPLHF
TRBJ1-1,TRBV7-2,CASSPGVGGKAFF
TRBJ2-5,TRBV7-2,CASREGFADQETQYF
TRBJ1-5,TRBV28,CASSLSTGRRSNQPQHF
TRBJ2-7,TRBV6-4,CASSDKRSRTYEQYF
TRBJ1-1,TRBV10-3,CAPHPGQMNTEAFF
TRBJ1-1,TRBV2,CASTSGAAEAFF